These T cell receptor beta chains were read from a single sample in a study of T cell repertoires in cytomegalovirus infection. TCRdb independently ran MiXCR on the reads; one entry per CDR3 protein. The repertoire holds fewer than 550,000 distinct CDR3 sequences, approximately 26% seen once, with roughly an eighth in the top ten. Sequences were obtained from PBMCs. The receptors were sampled from a human donor in good health (CMV status not recorded). Some clones in this sample may be carry-over from other donors' samples. Each CDR3 is given with its conserved first and last residue. A D gene is named only where the DNA matches it firmly. Only some rows state a clone size, as once, few, many or a class for expanded clones.

J: TRBJ2-7
size: many
length: 15
D: .
V: TRBV7-2
CDR3: CASSLRTADSYEQYF
DNA: TGTGCCAGCAGCTTAAGGACCGCTGACTCCTACGAGCAGTACTTC

J: TRBJ2-1
size: many
length: 13
D: .
V: TRBV7-2
CDR3: CASSFDPFQEQFF
DNA: TGTGCCAGCAGCTTTGACCCTTTTCAGGAGCAGTTCTTC

J: TRBJ1-5
size: few
length: 13
D: .
V: TRBV15
CDR3: CATSRTGPQPQHF
DNA: TGTGCCACCAGCAGAACAGGACCGCAGCCCCAGCATTTT

J: TRBJ2-7
size: .
length: 15
D: .
V: TRBV6-1
CDR3: CASRDLGGGHYEQYF
DNA: TGTGCCAGCAGGGATCTCGGCGGGGGCCACTACGAGCAGTACTTC

J: TRBJ2-1
size: many
length: 16
D: TRBD2
V: TRBV6-1
CDR3: CASRKVGLAGYNEQFF
DNA: TGTGCCAGCAGGAAGGTTGGGCTAGCGGGTTACAATGAGCAGTTCTTC

J: TRBJ2-5
size: many
length: 15
D: TRBD2
V: TRBV7-2
CDR3: CASSLGLAGRETQYF
DNA: TGTGCCAGCAGCCTGGGACTAGCGGGGCGGGAGACCCAGTACTTC

J: TRBJ2-1
size: .
length: 13
D: .
V: TRBV11-2
CDR3: CASSVRPWDEQFF
DNA: TGTGCCAGCAGCGTACGGCCCTGGGATGAGCAGTTCTTC

J: TRBJ1-2
size: few
length: 15
D: .
V: TRBV28
CDR3: CASSLNIGSENGYTF
DNA: TGTGCCAGCAGCTTAAATATCGGATCGGAAAATGGCTACACCTTC

J: TRBJ2-1
size: .
length: 15
D: TRBD2
V: TRBV6-8
CDR3: CASSRAASGRQEQFF
DNA: TGTGCCAGCAGCCGGGCTGCTAGCGGGAGGCAGGAGCAGTTCTTC

J: TRBJ2-5
size: .
length: 14
D: .
V: TRBV7-2
CDR3: CASSPGQTQETQYF
DNA: TGTGCCAGCAGTCCGGGACAAACACAAGAGACCCAGTACTTC

J: TRBJ2-7
size: many
length: 13
D: .
V: TRBV7-2
CDR3: CASSAYRAYEQYF
DNA: TGTGCCAGCAGCGCGTACAGGGCCTACGAGCAGTACTTC

J: TRBJ1-2
size: few
length: 11
D: .
V: TRBV20-1
CDR3: CSATPLIGYTF
DNA: TGCAGTGCGACCCCCCTAATTGGCTACACCTTC

J: TRBJ2-3
size: .
length: 14
D: TRBD2
V: TRBV5-1
CDR3: CASQSTSGLDTQYF
DNA: TGCGCCAGTCAGTCGACTAGCGGGCTTGATACGCAGTATTTT

J: TRBJ1-1
size: .
length: 14
D: .
V: TRBV6-5
CDR3: CASSYGGRSTEAFF
DNA: TGTGCCAGCAGTTACGGTGGACGTAGCACTGAAGCTTTCTTT

J: TRBJ1-2
size: .
length: 14
D: .
V: TRBV7-8
CDR3: CASSLARSPLGYTF
DNA: TGTGCCAGCAGCTTAGCGAGGAGTCCCCTTGGCTACACCTTC

J: TRBJ2-3
size: .
length: 16
D: .
V: TRBV6-5
CDR3: CASSYWRGGGTDTQYF
DNA: TGTGCCAGCAGTTACTGGCGAGGGGGTGGAACAGATACGCAGTATTTT

J: TRBJ2-7
size: .
length: 11
D: .
V: TRBV12-3/TRBV12-4
CDR3: CASSQGHEQYF
DNA: TGTGCCAGCAGTCAGGGGCACGAGCAGTACTTC

J: TRBJ2-3
size: .
length: 15
D: .
V: TRBV7-8
CDR3: CASSLALLGTDTQYF
DNA: TGTGCCAGCAGCTTAGCGCTCTTGGGTACAGATACGCAGTATTTT

J: TRBJ1-5
size: .
length: 12
D: .
V: TRBV15
CDR3: CGHRNSNQPQHF
DNA: TGTGGACACAGGAATAGCAATCAGCCCCAGCATTTT

J: TRBJ2-5
size: .
length: 15
D: TRBD1
V: TRBV5-1
CDR3: CASTRRGQGEETQYF
DNA: TGCGCCAGCACTCGGAGGGGACAGGGGGAAGAGACCCAGTACTTC

J: TRBJ1-2
size: few
length: 17
D: TRBD1
V: TRBV12-3/TRBV12-4
CDR3: CASSLDETGVGNYGYTF
DNA: TGTGCCAGCAGTTTGGATGAGACAGGGGTTGGAAACTATGGCTACACCTTC

J: TRBJ1-2
size: few
length: 14
D: .
V: TRBV12-3/TRBV12-4
CDR3: CASSHGPVGYGYTF
DNA: TGTGCCAGCAGTCATGGACCTGTCGGCTATGGCTACACCTTC

J: TRBJ2-1
size: few
length: 14
D: .
V: TRBV12-3/TRBV12-4
CDR3: CASTARASYNEQFF
DNA: TGTGCCAGCACGGCCAGGGCTTCCTACAATGAGCAGTTCTTC

J: TRBJ2-3
size: many
length: 17
D: .
V: TRBV7-8
CDR3: CASSRSTLTTSTDTQYF
DNA: TGTGCCAGCAGCCGTAGCACCTTAACTACTAGCACAGATACGCAGTATTTT

J: TRBJ1-1
size: .
length: 13
D: .
V: TRBV12-3/TRBV12-4
CDR3: CASSFLWTPKAFF
DNA: TGTGCCAGCAGTTTTCTGTGGACACCTAAAGCTTTCTTT

J: TRBJ1-1
size: .
length: 12
D: .
V: TRBV7-2
CDR3: CASRNRGVEAFF
DNA: TGTGCCAGCAGAAACCGCGGGGTTGAAGCTTTCTTT

J: TRBJ1-1
size: few
length: 15
D: .
V: TRBV25-1
CDR3: CASSEPDRLGTEAFF
DNA: TGTGCCAGCAGTGAACCGGACAGACTGGGGACTGAAGCTTTCTTT

J: TRBJ2-1
size: few
length: 16
D: .
V: TRBV7-6
CDR3: CASSLDYSFSYNEQFF
DNA: TGTGCCAGCAGCTTAGACTATTCTTTCTCCTACAATGAGCAGTTCTTC

J: TRBJ2-3
size: .
length: 12
D: .
V: TRBV7-2
CDR3: CASSSGLPTQYF
DNA: TGTGCCAGCAGCTCGGGACTGCCTACGCAGTATTTT

J: TRBJ1-1
size: many
length: 13
D: .
V: TRBV7-2
CDR3: CASSQVHGREAFF
DNA: TGTGCCAGCAGCCAGGTCCACGGCAGGGAAGCTTTCTTT

J: TRBJ1-6
size: .
length: 15
D: .
V: TRBV6-2/TRBV6-3
CDR3: CASRSSGGQNSPLHF
DNA: TGTGCCAGCAGGTCGAGCGGGGGACAAAATTCACCCCTCCACTTT

J: TRBJ1-3
size: few
length: 16
D: .
V: TRBV18
CDR3: CASSPPLGTRRNTIYF
DNA: TGTGCCAGCTCACCACCGTTGGGTACGCGGAGAAACACCATATATTTT

J: TRBJ2-1
size: .
length: 15
D: TRBD1
V: TRBV28
CDR3: CASSFLTGGSNEQFF
DNA: TGTGCCAGCAGTTTTCTGACAGGGGGTAGTAATGAGCAGTTCTTC

J: TRBJ1-2
size: .
length: 15
D: .
V: TRBV7-2
CDR3: CASSSFLDRSYGYTF
DNA: TGTGCCAGCAGCTCCTTCTTAGACAGAAGCTATGGCTACACCTTC

J: TRBJ1-4
size: .
length: 17
D: TRBD1
V: TRBV12-5
CDR3: CASGLVRTGGLNEKLFF
DNA: TGTGCTAGTGGTTTGGTCCGGACAGGGGGCCTTAATGAAAAACTGTTTTTT

J: TRBJ1-2
size: few
length: 14
D: .
V: TRBV12-3/TRBV12-4
CDR3: CASSITIGFRGYTF
DNA: TGTGCCAGCAGTATAACGATTGGTTTTCGGGGCTACACCTTC

J: TRBJ1-4
size: few
length: 14
D: TRBD1
V: TRBV5-1
CDR3: CASRIQGVNEKLFF
DNA: TGCGCCAGCAGAATACAGGGGGTTAATGAAAAACTGTTTTTT

J: TRBJ2-3
size: .
length: 17
D: TRBD2
V: TRBV27
CDR3: CASSFPVAGARADTQYF
DNA: TGTGCCAGCAGTTTCCCAGTCGCGGGAGCAAGGGCAGATACGCAGTATTTT

J: TRBJ1-1
size: .
length: 13
D: .
V: TRBV6-5
CDR3: CASKSTWNTEAFF
DNA: TGTGCCAGCAAATCTACCTGGAACACTGAAGCTTTCTTT

J: TRBJ1-1
size: few
length: 14
D: .
V: TRBV10-3
CDR3: CAISEVRADTEAFF
DNA: TGTGCCATCAGTGAGGTTCGGGCGGACACTGAAGCTTTCTTT

J: TRBJ1-1
size: few
length: 12
D: TRBD1
V: TRBV19
CDR3: CASTTRTGLFFF
DNA: TGTGCCAGTACCACGAGGACAGGGCTCTTTTTCTTT

J: TRBJ2-7
size: few
length: 16
D: TRBD2
V: TRBV28
CDR3: CASSLSLAGALYEQYF
DNA: TGTGCCAGCAGTTTATCCCTAGCGGGGGCCCTGTACGAGCAGTACTTC

J: TRBJ2-2
size: many
length: 17
D: .
V: TRBV7-9
CDR3: CASSFGQGLTNTGELFF
DNA: TGTGCCAGCAGCTTCGGTCAGGGCCTAACGAACACCGGGGAGCTGTTTTTT

J: TRBJ2-6
size: .
length: 18
D: TRBD2
V: TRBV11-2
CDR3: CASSFRLAGTSGANVLTF
DNA: TGTGCCAGCAGCTTTCGCCTAGCGGGGACATCTGGGGCCAACGTCCTGACTTTC

J: TRBJ2-5
size: many
length: 14
D: TRBD2
V: TRBV6-5
CDR3: CASSYAGGQETQYF
DNA: TGTGCCAGCAGTTACGCGGGGGGACAAGAGACCCAGTACTTC

J: TRBJ2-1
size: many
length: 14
D: .
V: TRBV5-1
CDR3: CASSASLSYNEQFF
DNA: TGCGCCAGCAGCGCCAGCTTGAGCTACAATGAGCAGTTCTTC

J: TRBJ2-3
size: .
length: 15
D: .
V: TRBV12-3/TRBV12-4
CDR3: CASNLIPPSTDTQYF
DNA: TGTGCCAGCAACCTTATCCCCCCTAGCACAGATACGCAGTATTTT

J: TRBJ2-5
size: .
length: 14
D: TRBD1
V: TRBV7-9
CDR3: CASSRTGGRETQYF
DNA: TGTGCCAGCAGCCGGACAGGGGGACGAGAGACCCAGTACTTC

J: TRBJ2-1
size: .
length: 16
D: TRBD2
V: TRBV28
CDR3: CASSPGGGFSGDEQFF
DNA: TGTGCCAGCAGCCCGGGCGGGGGTTTCAGTGGCGATGAGCAGTTCTTC

J: TRBJ2-7
size: .
length: 14
D: .
V: TRBV6-5
CDR3: CASSYSQGSYEQYF
DNA: TGTGCCAGCAGTTACTCACAGGGATCCTACGAGCAGTACTTC

J: TRBJ2-5
size: .
length: 16
D: TRBD2
V: TRBV5-4
CDR3: CASSPTALAGDETQYF
DNA: TGTGCCAGCAGCCCGACCGCACTAGCGGGTGACGAGACCCAGTACTTC